The 23 T cell receptor beta chains in this list originate from one sample, sequenced in a study of regulatory T cells in long-lasting Graves disease. Time point indicated: newly diagnosed GD, antithyroid drugs for less than 3 months. RNA extracted from PBMCs served as the sequencing template. Library construction for TCR beta used iRepertoire HTBI primers and Arm-PCR of CDR3 regions. TCRdb processed the multiplex PCR reads anew with MiXCR; each CDR3 protein has one entry. The top ten hold 10% to 15% of the sample, which has some 460,000 distinct CDR3 sequences, around 15% seen once. In addition, the sample was reused for a study of T cells in Graves' hyperthyroidism and ophthalmopathy.

Specimen: peripheral blood mononuclear cells (PBMCs), collected at new diagnosis, from a patient treated with antithyroid drugs. The receptors stem from a man between 40 and 49 years old with Graves disease.

This clonotype was counted many times. The V call is TRBV13, the J call TRBJ1-2; D remains unclear. Germline lookup yields CDR1 PRHDT and CDR2 FYEKMQ (reference sequence). The CDR3 spans 15 residues. Trimming removed 0 bases from V and 7 bases from J, with 15 bases in between. The CDR3 DNA reads as TGTGCCAGCAGCTTAGGCCACGGAGGGAGGAGTGGCTACACCTTC. Its protein is CASSLGHGGRSGYTF.

This clonotype was observed at least ten times. This chain links TRBV28 with TRBJ2-3, with TRBD1 matching over 10 bases. Germline lookup yields CDR1 MDHEN and CDR2 SYDVKM. The CDR3 has 17 residues. The ends lost 7 bases at V and 0 bases at J; junction bases unmatched: 10. For the CDR3, the DNA is TGTGCCAGCACTTTCGGGACAGGGGTCGTAAGCACAGATACGCAGTATTTT. The encoded protein is CASTFGTGVVSTDTQYF. The full variable domain, completed using reference TRBV28 and TRBJ2-3, is DVKVTQSSRYLVKRTGEKVFLECVQDMDHENMFWYRQDPGLGLRLIYFSYDVKMKEKGDIPEGYSVSREKKERFSLILESASTNQTSMYLCASTFGTGVVSTDTQYFGPGTRLTVL.

This clonotype has a count of ten or more. V is TRBV2 and J is TRBJ2-7; D not certain. The length of the CDR3 is 16 residues. Trimming removed 2 bases from V and 6 bases from J, with 20 bases in between. Germline V gene data show CDR1 as SNHLY and CDR2 as FYNNEI. The chain's CDR3 is CASSESNGLILSEQYF. The CDR3 DNA reads TGTGCCAGCAGTGAAAGCAACGGATTGATACTTAGCGAGCAGTACTTC.

The rearrangement uses TRBV5-8 and TRBJ2-1; no clear D. This CDR3 is 15 amino acids long. Deletions cut 6 bases from V and 7 bases from J, with 20 bases between. Germline V CDR1 and CDR2: SGHTS, YDEGEE. The CDR3 bases are TGTGCCAGCACCACCTCAATGTTTGTGGTTAATGAGCAGTTCTTC. As protein: CASTTSMFVVNEQFF.

The V gene is TRBV29-1, the J gene TRBJ1-2; D is ambiguous. Germline V CDR1 and CDR2: SQVTM, ANQGSEA. Trimming removed 6 bases at V and 5 bases at J, with 10 bases between. This CDR3 contains 11 residues. The CDR3 region is CSVKDGYGYTF. CDR3 DNA sequence: TGCAGCGTCAAGGACGGTTATGGCTACACCTTC.

This clonotype was counted many times. This chain uses TRBV28 with TRBJ2-7, with D possibly being TRBD2 (6 bases). Germline V gene data show CDR1 as MDHEN and CDR2 as SYDVKM. Trimming removed 9 bases from V and 0 bases from J, with 12 bases in between. This CDR3 region has 13 residues. The CDR3 reads CASSATSSYEQYF. The CDR3, as DNA: TGTGCCAGTAGCGCGACTAGCTCCTACGAGCAGTACTTC.

Ten or more counts support this clonotype. The CDR3 nucleotides read TGTGCCAGCAGTGTCCGGCCCGGGTTAACCCAAGGGCTGTTTTTT. This sequence encodes CASSVRPGLTQGLFF. J is TRBJ1-4 and V is TRBV12-3 or TRBV12-4; D call uncertain. V shed 5 bases and J shed 14 bases, with 24 bases lying between them. This CDR3 has 15 amino acids.

The genes are TRBV6-5 and TRBJ2-1; 7 nucleotides line up with TRBD2. Germline V gene data show CDR1 as MNHEY and CDR2 as SVGAGI. The CDR3 loop spans 15 amino acids. V dropped 2 bases and J dropped 9; count of bases not matched to a gene: 10. The CDR3 DNA is TGTGCCAGCAGTTACCCCGGGGAGGGGTTCGGTGAGCAGTTCTTC. This gives the protein CASSYPGEGFGEQFF.

DNA of the CDR3: TGTGCCAGCAGCGTAGCAATCTCGTTTGGCGGGAGGGCCAGGGGGTACGAGCAGTACTTC. This codes for CASSVAISFGGRARGYEQYF. The chain employs TRBV9 and TRBJ2-7; TRBD2 aligns across 9 bases. The CDR3 spans 20 residues. Germline values: CDR1 SGDLS, CDR2 YYNGEE. J lost 4 bases, V lost 0 bases, and 20 bases had no gene match.

This clonotype showed up just a few times. CDR3 sequence: CASSFKVSSYNEQFF. The CDR3 DNA sequence: TGTGCCAGCAGCTTTAAGGTTAGCTCCTACAATGAGCAGTTCTTC. V usage is TRBV5-5 and J usage is TRBJ2-1; D remains unclear. The CDR3 consists of 15 residues. The germline gives CDR1 SGHKS, CDR2 YYEKEE (reference sequence). V shed 2 bases and J shed 0 bases, with 9 bases lying between them.

This chain links TRBV10-3 with TRBJ1-3, with TRBD1 identical over 10 bases. Germline assignment: CDR1 ENHRY and CDR2 SYGVKD. After removal of 7 bases from V and 0 bases from J, the junction contained 9 bases not matched to a gene. The CDR3 has 17 residues. The CDR3 region has the DNA TGTGCCATCAACCCGGGACAGGGGATGATCTCTGGAAACACCATATATTTT. Translation gives CAINPGQGMISGNTIYF.

In this sample, this clonotype turned up a few times. The V call is TRBV6-2 or TRBV6-3, the J call TRBJ2-3; TRBD1 aligns across 9 bases. The CDR3 runs to 14 residues. V lost 6 bases and J lost 3; bases outside the gene matches: 4. Germline loops: CDR1 MNHEY, CDR2 SVGEGT. The CDR3 bases are TGTGCCAGCAGGCAGACAGGGGGAACAGATACGCAGTATTTT. It specifies CASRQTGGTDTQYF.

The rearrangement joins TRBV5-1 to TRBJ2-1; TRBD2 agrees at 9 bases. After removal of 8 bases from V and 3 bases from J, the junction contained 3 bases not matched to a gene. The germline gives CDR1 SGHRS, CDR2 YFSETQ. This CDR3 region has 13 residues. The CDR3 loop reads CASAGGDYNEQFF. DNA for the CDR3: TGCGCCAGTGCGGGAGGGGACTACAATGAGCAGTTCTTC.

This clonotype was observed at least ten times. V is TRBV6-5 and J is TRBJ2-5; the D gene could be TRBD1 or TRBD2 (5 bases each). CDR1 and CDR2 from the germline V gene are MNHEY and SVGAGI. V was trimmed by 0 bases and J by 1 base, leaving 12 bases between them. The CDR3 covers 16 residues. CDR3 DNA: TGTGCCAGCAGTTACTCAGGGACCTCGTCCCAAGAGACCCAGTACTTC. This translates into CASSYSGTSSQETQYF.

This clonotype was counted many times. The chain uses TRBV2 and TRBJ2-1; 8 positions agree with TRBD2. V dropped 6 bases and J dropped 8; count of bases not matched to a gene: 12. CDR3 length: 15 amino acids. Germline loops: CDR1 SNHLY, CDR2 FYNNEI. The CDR3 DNA sequence: TGTGCCAGCAGGGTAGCGGGATCGAAAAGAGATGAGCAGTTCTTC. It yields the protein CASRVAGSKRDEQFF. The full variable domain, rest sourced from reference TRBV2 and TRBJ2-1, is EPEVTQTPSHQVTQMGQEVILRCVPISNHLYFYWYRQILGQKVEFLVSFYNNEISEKSEIFDDQFSVERPDGSNFTLKIRSTKLEDSAMYFCASRVAGSKRDEQFFGPGTRLTVL.

This clonotype has ten or more counts. The junction does not match germline at one end; this may be a read error. The chain carries TRBV5-1 and TRBJ2-7, with no clear D. CDR3 length: 12 amino acids. Germline CDR1 and CDR2: SGHRS and YFSETQ. The CDR3 DNA reads as TGTGCCAGCAGCTTGGACGATTACGAGCAGTACTTC. Protein product: CASSLDDYEQYF.

This clonotype was counted a few times. V usage is TRBV12-5 and J usage is TRBJ1-5; TRBD1 might be the D (5 bases). V shed 6 bases and J shed 6 bases, with 12 bases lying between them. The CDR3 length is 13 residues. The V gene's germline CDR1 is LGHNT and CDR2 FRNRAP. The CDR3 nucleotides read TGTGCTAGTGGGAACTCAGGGATTCAGCCCCAGCATTTT. Translated, it gives CASGNSGIQPQHF.

This clonotype has a count of ten or more. V gene TRBV20-1 combines with J gene TRBJ2-5; 10 bases map to TRBD2. The CDR3 length is 18 residues. Germline V gives CDR1 DFQATT, CDR2 SNEGSKA (reference sequence). The J segment lost 5 bases and the V segment lost 2 bases, leaving 17 bases of the junction unmatched. The chain's CDR3 is CSARSASGSGGSWETQYF. DNA of the CDR3: TGCAGTGCTAGATCGGCTAGCGGGAGCGGAGGTTCGTGGGAGACCCAGTACTTC.

This clonotype came up many times. CDR3 bases: TGTGCCAGCAGTAGGCCCACAGATACGCAGTATTTT. Protein: CASSRPTDTQYF. This chain connects TRBV6-1 to TRBJ2-3; D remains ambiguous. CDR1 and CDR2 from the germline V gene are MNHNS and SASEGT. The CDR3 runs to 12 residues. The V and J ends lost 5 bases and 2 bases respectively, with 5 bases between them.

This clonotype was counted only a few times. V gene TRBV3-1 combines with J gene TRBJ2-1; D perhaps matches TRBD2 (5 bases). V lost 3 bases to trimming and J lost 12 bases, with 12 bases between them. This CDR3 contains 12 residues. Germline-derived CDR1 and CDR2 are LGHDT and YNNKEL (reference sequence). In DNA form, the CDR3 reads TGTGCCAGCAGCCACAGAGGGCTATGGCAGTTCTTC. Its protein is CASSHRGLWQFF.

This clonotype was detected many times. This rearrangement joins TRBV30 to TRBJ1-2; a possible D gene is TRBD1 (6 bases). V was pared by 0 bases and J by 7 bases, with 12 bases between. From germline, CDR1 is GTSNPN and CDR2 SVGIG (reference sequence). The CDR3 has 13 residues. This CDR3 reads CAWSVREGGGYTF. CDR3 DNA: TGTGCCTGGAGTGTACGGGAGGGGGGTGGCTACACCTTC.

In this sample, this clonotype turned up a few times. V and J are TRBV19 and TRBJ2-2; 8 nucleotides agree with TRBD1. The CDR3 totals 15 residues. Germline trimming cut 8 bases from V and 7 bases from J; bases unmatched to any gene: 12. Looked up from germline, CDR1 is LNHDA and CDR2 is SQIVND (reference sequence). The CDR3 loop reads CASLLGQGTIGELFF. CDR3 sequence (DNA): TGTGCCAGTCTCCTCGGACAGGGTACCATCGGGGAGCTGTTTTTT.

The table lists this clonotype with many counts. The chain couples TRBV11-3 to TRBJ2-2, with a tentative D call TRBD1 (6 bases). Trimming shortened V by 6 bases and J by 5 bases, and 10 bases separated the two germline ends. CDR1 and CDR2 from the germline V gene are SGHNT and YENEEA. This CDR3 has 13 amino acids. The CDR3 spells CASRQGWTGELFF. In DNA form, the CDR3 reads TGTGCCAGCAGACAGGGCTGGACCGGGGAGCTGTTTTTT.